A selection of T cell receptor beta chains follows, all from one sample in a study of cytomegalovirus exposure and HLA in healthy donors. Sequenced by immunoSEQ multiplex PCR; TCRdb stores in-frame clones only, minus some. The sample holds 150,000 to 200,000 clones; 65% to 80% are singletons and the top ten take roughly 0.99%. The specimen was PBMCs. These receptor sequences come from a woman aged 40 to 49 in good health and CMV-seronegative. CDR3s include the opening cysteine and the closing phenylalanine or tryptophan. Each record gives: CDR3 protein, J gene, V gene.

CDR3: CATSRDLVQGNTEAFF
J: TRBJ1-1
V: TRBV15

CDR3: CASTKTFDYNSPLHF
J: TRBJ1-6
V: TRBV6-5

CDR3: CASSFDRDWNGYTF
J: TRBJ1-2
V: TRBV12-1

CDR3: CASSLGASGRGSEQFF
J: TRBJ2-1
V: TRBV7-7

CDR3: CASSYSEWSGGNTIYF
J: TRBJ1-3
V: TRBV6-6

CDR3: CASSLLTFGDRAPGELFF
J: TRBJ2-2
V: TRBV4-1

CDR3: CASSLTRNTDTQYF
J: TRBJ2-3
V: TRBV5-1

CDR3: CASSEQSNQPQHF
J: TRBJ1-5
V: TRBV6-1

CDR3: CASSLAGEGETQYF
J: TRBJ2-5
V: TRBV19

CDR3: CASSLPGLAAYEQYF
J: TRBJ2-7
V: TRBV11-3

CDR3: CASSNFGTANQPQHF
J: TRBJ1-5
V: TRBV27

CDR3: CASSSGISNYEQYF
J: TRBJ2-7
V: TRBV6-5

CDR3: CASSVVGSSYNEQFF
J: TRBJ2-1
V: TRBV9

CDR3: CASSLEGIRAGGYTF
J: TRBJ1-2
V: TRBV5-4

CDR3: CASSLGQSYGYTF
J: TRBJ1-2
V: TRBV16

CDR3: CAWIQSFASSPLHF
J: TRBJ1-6
V: TRBV30

CDR3: CASSELMGGAAASGNTIYF
J: TRBJ1-3
V: TRBV6-1

CDR3: CASSQALAGVWQYF
J: TRBJ2-3
V: TRBV4-3

CDR3: CASSLASGSPDTQYF
J: TRBJ2-3
V: TRBV4-3

CDR3: CASRVSQGNTEAFF
J: TRBJ1-1
V: TRBV7-9

CDR3: CASSLGGGNQPQHF
J: TRBJ1-5
V: TRBV7-2

CDR3: CASSALRQGATKNIQYF
J: TRBJ2-4
V: TRBV19

CDR3: CSVQASGPYNEQFF
J: TRBJ2-1
V: TRBV29-1

CDR3: CASSLGASNQPQHF
J: TRBJ1-5
V: TRBV5-4

CDR3: CASSAPRSSGNWDGELFF
J: TRBJ2-2
V: TRBV2

CDR3: CASSLGGGIGDEKLFF
J: TRBJ1-4
V: TRBV7-2

CDR3: CAWSKGDSYGYTF
J: TRBJ1-2
V: TRBV30

CDR3: CASSLAVAGGGNEQFF
J: TRBJ2-1
V: TRBV7-2

CDR3: CASSQQTGGGNQPQHF
J: TRBJ1-5
V: TRBV4-1

CDR3: CASSEGLSTDTQYF
J: TRBJ2-3
V: TRBV2

CDR3: CASSSRPAGELFF
J: TRBJ2-2
V: TRBV11-3

CDR3: CASSLSWTPRGYEQYF
J: TRBJ2-7
V: TRBV11-3

CDR3: CASSSINEQFF
J: TRBJ2-1
V: TRBV5-6

CDR3: CASIMRGGGNQPQHF
J: TRBJ1-5
V: TRBV6-1

CDR3: CASSSGADTQYF
J: TRBJ2-3
V: TRBV2

CDR3: CASSITPVGRQFF
J: TRBJ2-1
V: TRBV19

CDR3: CASRLAGVNEQFF
J: TRBJ2-1
V: TRBV19

CDR3: CASSISRARGEKLFF
J: TRBJ1-4
V: TRBV19

CDR3: CASSPSGRGETQYF
J: TRBJ2-5
V: TRBV14